This entry lists 18 T cell receptor beta chains sequenced from one sample in a study of memory CD4+ T cells and cytomegalovirus serostatus. Sequenced by immunoSEQ multiplex PCR; TCRdb stores in-frame clones only, minus some. The sample includes approximately 44,000 clones, approximately 82% of them seen just once. The sort gate was single viable CD3+CD4+CD8-CD45RO+ cells for memory CD4+ T cells. Source material: memory CD4+ T cells from blood. Every receptor here comes from an adult in good health and CMV-seronegative.

The chain employs TRBV7-2 and TRBJ2-1; possibly TRBD1 for D (5 bases). Trimming removed 4 bases from V and 2 bases from J, with 12 bases in between. The CDR3 extends over 15 amino acids. Per the germline V gene, CDR1 is SGHTA and CDR2 is FQGNSA. The CDR3 region has the DNA TGTGCCAGCAGCTATGGCAGGGCCGCCTACAATGAGCAGTTCTTC. It is translated as CASSYGRAAYNEQFF.

The rearrangement links TRBV5-1 to TRBJ1-4, with unresolved D. V shed 0 bases and J shed 6 bases, with 12 bases lying between them. The germline V gene encodes CDR1 SGHRS and CDR2 YFSETQ. The CDR3 sequence is 15 residues long. For the CDR3, the DNA is TGCGCCAGCAGCTTGGCCGTGGGAATAGATGAAAAACTGTTTTTT. This codes for CASSLAVGIDEKLFF.

In its sample, this clone was seen a few times. The rearrangement uses TRBV2 and TRBJ2-7; D is uncertain. The CDR3 totals 13 residues. V was clipped by 4 bases and J by 2 bases, with 9 bases between them. The germline V gene has CDR1 SNHLY and CDR2 FYNNEI. The CDR3 spells CASSVLQTYEQYF. Here the CDR3 DNA reads TGTGCCAGCAGTGTTTTACAGACCTACGAGCAGTACTTC. The full variable domain, completed using reference TRBV2 and TRBJ2-7, is EPEVTQTPSHQVTQMGQEVILRCVPISNHLYFYWYRQILGQKVEFLVSFYNNEISEKSEIFDDQFSVERPDGSNFTLKIRSTKLEDSAMYFCASSVLQTYEQYFGPGTRLTVT.

The chain recombines TRBV14 with TRBJ2-5; D is unresolved. The V gene's germline CDR1 is SGHDN and CDR2 FVKESK. CDR3 length: 13 residues. V lost 2 bases and J lost 2, with 6 bases in between. CDR3 nucleotides: TGTGCCAGCAGCCAATTTCTGCAAGAGACCCAGTACTTC. Amino acids: CASSQFLQETQYF. The full variable domain, in which reference TRBV14 and TRBJ2-5 provide the parts outside the CDR3, is EAGVTQFPSHSVIEKGQTVTLRCDPISGHDNLYWYRRVMGKEIKFLLHFVKESKQDESGMPNNRFLAERTGGTYSTLKVQPAELEDSGVYFCASSQFLQETQYFGPGTRLLVL.

V gene TRBV6-6 combines with J gene TRBJ2-7, with D possibly matching TRBD2 (7 bases). Germline values: CDR1 MNHNY, CDR2 SVGAGI (reference sequence). The CDR3 extends over 16 amino acids. V was trimmed by 7 bases and J by 0 bases, leaving 19 bases between them. DNA for the CDR3: TGTGCCAGCACCTTCTCCGGGGGGCCCTTCTCCTACGAGCAGTACTTC. Encoded protein: CASTFSGGPFSYEQYF.

V and J are TRBV30 and TRBJ2-3; 10 bases fit TRBD2. Germline V lookup: CDR1 GTSNPN, CDR2 SVGIG (reference sequence). Trimming removed 3 bases from V and 5 bases from J; junction bases left unmatched: 5. This CDR3 spans 14 amino acids. This chain's CDR3 is CAWRSGGVLDTQYF. The CDR3 region has the DNA TGTGCCTGGAGGAGCGGGGGGGTCTTAGATACGCAGTATTTT.

The CDR3: CASSSDRETQYF. CDR3 nucleotides: TGTGCCAGCAGTTCAGACCGAGAGACCCAGTACTTC. The gene calls are TRBV2 and TRBJ2-5; D gene uncertain. Germline V CDR1 and CDR2: SNHLY, FYNNEI. There are 12 residues in the CDR3. Trimming pared 5 bases from V and 4 bases from J, leaving 8 bases between.

The chain joins TRBV6-4 to TRBJ2-5; D might be TRBD2 (7 bases). Trimming left V 5 bases short and J 5 bases short, with 24 bases between. The CDR3 has 17 amino acids. Germline-derived CDR1 and CDR2 are MRHNA and SNTAGT. CDR3 sequence reads: CASSLDSSGGSHETQYF. The CDR3 nucleotides read TGTGCCAGCAGTTTGGACTCTTCGGGGGGCTCCCACGAGACCCAGTACTTC.

The chain joins TRBV19 to TRBJ2-5, with D perhaps TRBD1 (6 bases). The germline V gene encodes CDR1 LNHDA and CDR2 SQIVND (reference sequence). This CDR3 region has 13 residues. Trimming removed 5 bases from V and 5 bases from J, with 12 bases in between. CDR3 residues: CASSLQGRETQYF. In DNA, the CDR3 is TGTGCCAGTAGTCTACAGGGTCGGGAGACCCAGTACTTC.

The rearrangement joins TRBV5-1 to TRBJ2-1, with D possibly matching TRBD2 (5 bases). V lost 0 bases, J lost 4 bases, and 8 bases lay in between. Germline CDR1 reads SGHRS; CDR2 reads YFSETQ. This CDR3 spans 14 amino acids. For the CDR3, the DNA is TGCGCCAGCAGCTTGGAATTAGCGTACAATGAGCAGTTCTTC. Its protein product is CASSLELAYNEQFF.

This clone was seen a few times. The chain employs TRBV7-6 and TRBJ2-2; TRBD1 matches 12 bases. Trimming at V came to 4 bases and at J to 3 bases, leaving 12 bases not matched to a gene. The CDR3 is made up of 19 amino acids. Germline CDR1 SGHVS, CDR2 FNYEAQ. This chain's CDR3 is CASSWSGTGGKGYTGELFF. The CDR3 DNA reads TGTGCCAGCAGCTGGTCCGGGACAGGGGGCAAAGGGTACACCGGGGAGCTGTTTTTT.

This chain links TRBV6-5 with TRBJ2-3, with D possibly matching TRBD1 (6 bases). Germline V lookup: CDR1 MNHEY, CDR2 SVGAGI. The CDR3 runs 15 residues. V shed 5 bases and J shed 6 bases, with 18 bases lying between them. The CDR3 nucleotides are TGTGCCAGCAGTCCTATGGGGGCAGCATACGATACGCAGTATTTT. As protein: CASSPMGAAYDTQYF.

The V and J genes are TRBV7-8 and TRBJ2-3; TRBD1 matches at 11 bases. CDR3 length: 15 residues. The germline CDR1 and CDR2 sequences are SGHVS and FQNEAQ. V shed 5 bases and J 4 bases; nucleotides not matched to a gene: 5. CDR3 in amino acids: CASSPMGQGADTQYF. The CDR3 nucleotides read TGTGCCAGCAGCCCTATGGGACAGGGGGCAGATACGCAGTATTTT.

This chain links TRBV4-1 with TRBJ2-3; D remains unclear. Trimming pared 0 bases from V and 6 bases from J, leaving 13 bases between. CDR3 length: 15 amino acids. The germline gives CDR1 MGHRA, CDR2 YSYEKL. This CDR3 reads CASSQDWAVGDTQYF. The CDR3 DNA sequence: TGCGCCAGCAGCCAAGATTGGGCCGTAGGGGATACGCAGTATTTT.

V usage is TRBV7-8 and J usage is TRBJ1-5, with D unclear. V was cut by 1 base and J by 0 bases, with 7 bases left in between. The CDR3 spans 15 residues. Germline V gene sequence: CDR1 SGHVS, CDR2 FQNEAQ. The CDR3 DNA is TGTGCCAGCAGCTTAGTTGGCAATAGCAATCAGCCCCAGCATTTT. It is translated as CASSLVGNSNQPQHF.

The chain uses TRBV11-2 and TRBJ2-7; D possibly corresponds to TRBD2 (5 bases). V was pared by 5 bases and J by 4 bases, with 12 bases between. The CDR3 sequence is 13 residues long. CDR1 and CDR2 (germline): SGHAT, FQNNGV. This chain's CDR3 is CASSPRAGYEQYF. CDR3 nucleotide sequence: TGTGCCAGCAGCCCTAGGGCGGGTTACGAGCAGTACTTC.

The chain couples TRBV9 to TRBJ2-7; a weak D match, TRBD1 (5 bases). This CDR3 region has 13 residues. Per germline, CDR1 SGDLS and CDR2 YYNGEE. V dropped 3 bases and J dropped 7 bases, with 14 bases sitting between them. CDR3 amino acids: CASSETQGAEQYF. Written as DNA, the CDR3 is TGTGCCAGCAGCGAAACTCAGGGTGCTGAGCAGTACTTC.

The V call is TRBV18, the J call TRBJ2-7, with D possibly TRBD2 on 6 matching bases. The CDR3 covers 13 residues. CDR1 is KGHSH, CDR2 LQKENI, per germline. Trimming cost V 3 bases and J 4 bases, with 10 bases left between them. CDR3 in amino acids: CASSPGLPYEQYF. CDR3 bases: TGTGCCAGCTCACCCGGACTACCTTACGAGCAGTACTTC.